This is a list of T cell receptor beta chains from one sample in a study of blood T cells in healthy people across ages. TCRdb re-called the 5' RACE reads with MiXCR, one entry per CDR3 protein. The table shows over 700,000 distinct CDR3 sequences, with roughly 53% occurring only once. Specimen: blood. Receptor source: a man older than 75 in good health. CDR3s include the opening cysteine and the closing phenylalanine or tryptophan. Each record gives: D gene, clone size, V gene, J gene, CDR3 DNA, CDR3 protein. D genes are given only for firm matches. For some rows the clone size is stated as once, few or many, or as a class when expanded; others skip it.

d_gene: NA
abundance: NA
v_gene: TRBV27
j_gene: TRBJ2-4
CDR3nt: TGTGCCAGCAGTGACTACAGCAAAAACATTCAGTACTTC
CDR3aa: CASSDYSKNIQYF

d_gene: TRBD2
abundance: once
v_gene: TRBV7-2
j_gene: TRBJ2-6
CDR3nt: TGTGCCAGCAGCTTCCGTCGACTAGCGGGATTCTCTGGGGCCAACGTCCTGACTTTC
CDR3aa: CASSFRRLAGFSGANVLTF

d_gene: NA
abundance: NA
v_gene: TRBV4-2
j_gene: TRBJ1-5
CDR3nt: TGTGCCAGCAGCGAATTCGTTTCTAGCAATCAGCCCCAGCATTTT
CDR3aa: CASSEFVSSNQPQHF

d_gene: NA
abundance: many
v_gene: TRBV7-3
j_gene: TRBJ2-3
CDR3nt: TGTGCCAGCAGCGTAAGGGGAGCGGATACGCAGTATTTT
CDR3aa: CASSVRGADTQYF

d_gene: NA
abundance: NA
v_gene: TRBV30
j_gene: TRBJ1-1
CDR3nt: TGTGCCTGGAAAAAGGCTGAAGCTTTCTTT
CDR3aa: CAWKKAEAFF

d_gene: NA
abundance: NA
v_gene: TRBV24-1
j_gene: TRBJ1-2
CDR3nt: TGTGCCACCAGTGATGGGACGGTGGGTAATGGCTACACCTTC
CDR3aa: CATSDGTVGNGYTF

d_gene: NA
abundance: NA
v_gene: TRBV12-3/TRBV12-4
j_gene: TRBJ2-1
CDR3nt: TGTGCCAGCAGTTTAAGTCTAGGGGGAAGCTCCTACAATGAGCAGTTCTTC
CDR3aa: CASSLSLGGSSYNEQFF

d_gene: NA
abundance: NA
v_gene: TRBV9
j_gene: TRBJ2-4
CDR3nt: TGTGCCAGCAGCTCGGAACCTGGGGCCAAAAACATTCAGTACTTC
CDR3aa: CASSSEPGAKNIQYF

d_gene: TRBD2
abundance: NA
v_gene: TRBV7-9
j_gene: TRBJ2-1
CDR3nt: TGTGCCAGCAGCGGAGGTGGACTAGCGGGAGGGGGCAATGAGCAGTTCTTC
CDR3aa: CASSGGGLAGGGNEQFF

d_gene: TRBD2
abundance: NA
v_gene: TRBV12-3/TRBV12-4
j_gene: TRBJ2-4
CDR3nt: TGTGTCAGCAGTAGTAGCGGGAGGGCCAAAAACATTCAGTACTTC
CDR3aa: CVSSSSGRAKNIQYF

d_gene: TRBD2
abundance: NA
v_gene: TRBV12-3/TRBV12-4
j_gene: TRBJ2-3
CDR3nt: TGTGCCAGCAGATCTGATAGCGGGAGCAGGACAGATACGCAGTATTTT
CDR3aa: CASRSDSGSRTDTQYF

d_gene: TRBD2
abundance: NA
v_gene: TRBV6-2/TRBV6-3
j_gene: TRBJ2-1
CDR3nt: TGTGCCAGCAGTTATGGGACTAGCGGGAACAATGAGCAGTTCTTC
CDR3aa: CASSYGTSGNNEQFF

d_gene: TRBD2
abundance: NA
v_gene: TRBV7-3
j_gene: TRBJ2-7
CDR3nt: TGTGCCAGCGGGACTAGCGGGAGTAATGAGCAGTACTTC
CDR3aa: CASGTSGSNEQYF

d_gene: NA
abundance: NA
v_gene: TRBV9
j_gene: TRBJ2-5
CDR3nt: TGTGCCAGCAGCGCCCAATCTAGGGCCGGTGAGCAGTACTTC
CDR3aa: CASSAQSRAGEQYF

d_gene: TRBD2
abundance: once
v_gene: TRBV20-1
j_gene: TRBJ2-3
CDR3nt: TGCAGTGCTAGTAAAAGCGGGAGAGTTCCCAGAGACGCGTATTTT
CDR3aa: CSASKSGRVPRDAYF

d_gene: TRBD1
abundance: NA
v_gene: TRBV5-1
j_gene: TRBJ1-4
CDR3nt: TGCGCCAGCAGCAACAGGGACAGGGGGCGGACTAATGAAAAACTGTTTTTT
CDR3aa: CASSNRDRGRTNEKLFF

d_gene: TRBD1
abundance: NA
v_gene: TRBV27
j_gene: TRBJ2-6
CDR3nt: TGTGCCAGCACCTCCAAGGGGGCTAGTGGGGCCAACGTCCTGACTTTC
CDR3aa: CASTSKGASGANVLTF

d_gene: NA
abundance: few
v_gene: TRBV29-1
j_gene: TRBJ2-6
CDR3nt: TGCAGCGTTGAAGCTCGCTCTGGGGCCAACGTCCTGACTTTC
CDR3aa: CSVEARSGANVLTF

d_gene: NA
abundance: NA
v_gene: TRBV4-1
j_gene: TRBJ1-6
CDR3nt: TGCGCCAGCAGCCATATAAGGGGCGGTAATTCACCCCTCCACTTT
CDR3aa: CASSHIRGGNSPLHF

d_gene: NA
abundance: NA
v_gene: TRBV7-9
j_gene: TRBJ1-2
CDR3nt: TGTGCCAGCAGCTTAATGTCGACGCTGGGCTATGGCTACACCTTC
CDR3aa: CASSLMSTLGYGYTF

d_gene: TRBD1
abundance: NA
v_gene: TRBV14
j_gene: TRBJ2-3
CDR3nt: TGTGCCAGCAGCCCTCTAGGACAGGCCTTCAAAAATACGCAGTATTTT
CDR3aa: CASSPLGQAFKNTQYF

d_gene: NA
abundance: many
v_gene: TRBV29-1
j_gene: TRBJ2-7
CDR3nt: TGCAGCGCCCTGGGGACATCCGACTACGAGCAGTACTTC
CDR3aa: CSALGTSDYEQYF

d_gene: NA
abundance: NA
v_gene: TRBV15
j_gene: TRBJ2-5
CDR3nt: TGTGCCACCGCCGGCCGGGGAGAGACCCAGTACTTC
CDR3aa: CATAGRGETQYF

d_gene: TRBD2
abundance: NA
v_gene: TRBV27
j_gene: TRBJ2-1
CDR3nt: TGTGCCAGCAGTTCCGGACTAGCGGGAGATATCAATGAGCAGTTCTTC
CDR3aa: CASSSGLAGDINEQFF

d_gene: NA
abundance: NA
v_gene: TRBV13
j_gene: TRBJ2-3
CDR3nt: TGTGCCAGCAGCTTAGGTCTGGCGCGTACGCAGTATTTT
CDR3aa: CASSLGLARTQYF

d_gene: TRBD2
abundance: NA
v_gene: TRBV5-1
j_gene: TRBJ2-5
CDR3nt: TGCGCCAGCAGTGGGACTAGCGTACAAGAGACCCAGTACTTC
CDR3aa: CASSGTSVQETQYF

d_gene: NA
abundance: NA
v_gene: TRBV16
j_gene: TRBJ1-5
CDR3nt: TGTGCCAGCAGTCTACCCGGGCATCAGCCCCAGCATTTT
CDR3aa: CASSLPGHQPQHF

d_gene: TRBD2
abundance: NA
v_gene: TRBV5-6
j_gene: TRBJ2-3
CDR3nt: TGTGCCAGCAGCTTGGGTTCTAGCGGACTACACAGATACGCGTATTTT
CDR3aa: CASSLGSSGLHRYAYF

d_gene: NA
abundance: NA
v_gene: TRBV28
j_gene: TRBJ1-5
CDR3nt: TGTGCCAGCAGTTCTCCCCAGGGGAATAATCAGCCCCAGCATTTT
CDR3aa: CASSSPQGNNQPQHF

d_gene: NA
abundance: few
v_gene: TRBV15
j_gene: TRBJ2-1
CDR3nt: TGTGCCACCAGCAGAGGCCGGGGCAATGAGCAGTTCTTC
CDR3aa: CATSRGRGNEQFF

d_gene: NA
abundance: NA
v_gene: TRBV5-1
j_gene: TRBJ2-7
CDR3nt: TGCGCCAGCAGCTTTCGGCAGGGCGACCCCTACGAGCAGTACTTC
CDR3aa: CASSFRQGDPYEQYF

d_gene: TRBD1
abundance: NA
v_gene: TRBV30
j_gene: TRBJ1-1
CDR3nt: TGTGCCTGGAGTGTTACAGGGGGGACTGAAGCTTTCTTC
CDR3aa: CAWSVTGGTEAFF

d_gene: NA
abundance: NA
v_gene: TRBV6-1
j_gene: TRBJ1-2
CDR3nt: TGTGCCAGCAGTGCTGTAGGAACGGGAGGCTACACCTTC
CDR3aa: CASSAVGTGGYTF

d_gene: NA
abundance: few
v_gene: TRBV24-1
j_gene: TRBJ1-5
CDR3nt: TGTGCCACCAGTGACGCCAATCAGCCCCAGCATTTT
CDR3aa: CATSDANQPQHF

d_gene: TRBD1
abundance: few
v_gene: TRBV10-3
j_gene: TRBJ2-1
CDR3nt: TGTGCCATCAGTGATGGGACAGGGGTCTACAATGAGCAGTTCTTC
CDR3aa: CAISDGTGVYNEQFF